Listed here are 22 T cell receptor beta chains from one sample, sequenced in a study of shared clonotypes between healthy human individuals. Libraries were prepared by immunoSEQ multiplex PCR; TCRdb keeps only in-frame clonotypes and omits some of them. The table has about 2.1 million clones, about 93% seen once. CD45RO-negative, CCR7-selected cells formed the naive CD8 fraction, which excluded terminally differentiated effector memory CD45RA+ cells. The sample was naive CD8+ T cells from PBMCs. These receptors were taken from a man younger than 35 in good health. Some clones in this sample may be carry-over from other donors' samples.

The CDR3 loop is CASGYRGGEAFF. As DNA, the CDR3 is TGTGCCAGCGGGTACCGGGGGGGTGAAGCTTTCTTT. The J gene is TRBJ1-1, the V gene TRBV28; weak D call: TRBD1 (5 bases). Per germline, CDR1 MDHEN and CDR2 SYDVKM. This CDR3 contains 12 residues. V shed 8 bases and J shed 7 bases, with 14 bases lying between them.

This chain uses TRBV10-1 with TRBJ2-1; D gene unclear. The V and J ends lost 2 bases and 6 bases respectively, with 11 bases between them. CDR1 WNHNN and CDR2 SYGVQD come from the germline V gene (reference sequence). The CDR3 spans 14 residues. The CDR3 nucleotides are TGCGCCAGCAGTGAGACTTGGGCCGGCAATGAGCAGTTCTTC. It codes for CASSETWAGNEQFF.

This chain joins TRBV27 and TRBJ2-5, with TRBD1 matching 9 bases. The ends lost 3 bases at V and 5 bases at J; junction bases unmatched: 7. Per the germline V gene, CDR1 is MNHEY and CDR2 is SMNVEV (reference sequence). This CDR3 region has 15 residues. The CDR3 is CASSFWGQGSETQYF. The CDR3, as DNA: TGTGCCAGCAGTTTTTGGGGACAGGGAAGCGAGACCCAGTACTTC.

The V and J genes are TRBV4-3 and TRBJ2-3, with TRBD2 matching over 7 bases. The CDR3 totals 14 residues. Germline V gives CDR1 LGHNA, CDR2 YSLEER. Trimming took 5 bases from V and 3 from J; bases not matched to a gene: 5. CDR3 DNA sequence: TGCGCCAGCAGCTGGGCGGGAGTAACAGATACGCAGTATTTT. Its protein is CASSWAGVTDTQYF.

The rearrangement joins TRBV9 to TRBJ2-1; TRBD2 aligns across 9 bases. The germline V gene has CDR1 SGDLS and CDR2 YYNGEE. This CDR3 has 15 residues. The V segment lost 0 bases and the J segment 6 bases; nucleotides outside the gene matches: 4. The CDR3 sequence: CASSVAREGGNEQFF. CDR3 DNA: TGTGCCAGCAGCGTAGCGCGGGAGGGCGGCAATGAGCAGTTCTTC.

The chain recombines TRBV19 with TRBJ1-1; possibly TRBD1 for D (5 bases). V was cut by 3 bases and J by 5 bases, with 22 bases left in between. The CDR3 sequence is 17 residues long. The germline gives CDR1 LNHDA, CDR2 SQIVND (reference sequence). The DNA for the CDR3 is TGTGCCAGTAGTATCTCTCTGGGACCCCCCCCGGGAACTGAAGCTTTCTTT. Amino acid sequence: CASSISLGPPPGTEAFF.

J is TRBJ1-2 and V is TRBV7-9; D is perhaps TRBD1 (5 bases). The V gene's germline CDR1 is SEHNR and CDR2 FQNEAQ (reference sequence). Trimming left V 6 bases short and J 5 bases short, with 19 bases between. The CDR3 has 15 residues. CDR3 nucleotides: TGTGCCAGCAGTGAGGCGGTGCAGGGACCTTATGGCTACACCTTC. The encoded protein is CASSEAVQGPYGYTF.

The chain is built from TRBV28 and TRBJ1-5, with 9 nucleotides matching TRBD1. The CDR3 has 19 amino acids. The V segment lost 5 bases and the J segment 7 bases; nucleotides outside the gene matches: 21. Germline V CDR1 and CDR2: MDHEN, SYDVKM. CDR3 loop: CASSMRQGGPDPPRQPQHF. CDR3 nucleotide sequence: TGTGCCAGCAGTATGAGACAGGGGGGGCCAGACCCGCCTCGGCAGCCCCAGCATTTT.

This clone appeared once. This chain connects TRBV2 to TRBJ2-7; 10 nucleotides line up with TRBD1. After removal of 6 bases from V and 2 bases from J, the junction contained 7 bases not matched to a gene. The CDR3 length is 15 residues. Per germline, CDR1 SNHLY and CDR2 FYNNEI. The CDR3 reads CASRTGGPSTYEQYF. CDR3 DNA: TGTGCCAGCAGGACAGGGGGCCCTTCTACCTACGAGCAGTACTTC.

The chain links TRBV4-3 to TRBJ2-7, with D unresolved. The ends were cut back, 1 base at V and 4 bases at J, with 14 bases in the middle. This CDR3 region has 15 residues. Germline-derived CDR1 and CDR2 are LGHNA and YSLEER. CDR3 coding DNA: TGCGCCAGCAGCCAAGGGAAGGGCTTATCTTACGAGCAGTACTTC. Translated, it gives CASSQGKGLSYEQYF.

The count of this clone is one. V and J are TRBV9 and TRBJ2-7; 8 bases are a match to TRBD2. Germline V gene sequence: CDR1 SGDLS, CDR2 YYNGEE. With 1 base clipped from V and 3 bases from J, the junction kept 9 bases outside the gene matches. The CDR3 runs to 16 residues. The DNA for the CDR3 is TGTGCCAGCAGCGTATCGGTCAGCGGGAGCTACTACGAGCAGTACTTC. Translated, it gives CASSVSVSGSYYEQYF.

This chain joins TRBV9 and TRBJ2-3; 7 positions agree with TRBD2. The CDR3 contains 14 residues. V was pared by 2 bases and J by 4 bases, with 4 bases of the junction left unmatched. CDR1 SGDLS and CDR2 YYNGEE come from the germline V gene. Written as DNA, the CDR3 is TGTGCCAGCAGCGTCGGGGGGATCGCAGATACGCAGTATTTT. Its translation: CASSVGGIADTQYF.

The genes are TRBV28 and TRBJ2-7; D is uncertain. The CDR3 is 16 amino acids. The V gene lost 4 bases and the J gene lost 2 bases, with 18 bases spanning the gap. CDR1 MDHEN and CDR2 SYDVKM come from the germline V gene. The CDR3 DNA reads as TGTGCCAGCAGTTCCTACGACGAGAAAAGCGCCTACGAGCAGTACTTC. This translates into CASSSYDEKSAYEQYF.

The chain recombines TRBV27 with TRBJ2-7; 11 bases map to TRBD2. The CDR3 runs to 15 residues. Germline V gene sequence: CDR1 MNHEY, CDR2 SMNVEV (reference sequence). The J segment lost 4 bases and the V segment lost 5 bases, leaving 7 bases of the junction unmatched. DNA for the CDR3: TGTGCCAGCAGTCCTGCTAGCGGGAGGACATACGAGCAGTACTTC. Its protein is CASSPASGRTYEQYF.

J is TRBJ2-7 and V is TRBV5-1, with a possible D match to TRBD2 (7 bases). The germline V gene has CDR1 SGHRS and CDR2 YFSETQ. Deletions cut 3 bases from V and 1 base from J, with 14 bases between. CDR3 length equals 15 residues. The CDR3 loop is CASSWTAGASYEQYF. CDR3 DNA: TGCGCCAGCAGCTGGACGGCGGGGGCTTCCTACGAGCAGTACTTC.

The chain combines TRBV28 with TRBJ2-2; D is unclear. V gave up 3 bases and J gave up 5 bases, with 7 bases separating them. The germline CDR1 and CDR2 sequences are MDHEN and SYDVKM. There are 13 residues in the CDR3. CDR3 DNA: TGTGCCAGCAGTTTTGGACCAACCGGGGAGCTGTTTTTT. It encodes CASSFGPTGELFF.

This clone appeared a single time. The chain employs TRBV4-3 and TRBJ2-7, with D possibly TRBD2 on 6 matching bases. This CDR3 is 15 amino acids long. Trimming shortened V by 3 bases and J by 7 bases, and 19 bases separated the two germline ends. Germline V gives CDR1 LGHNA, CDR2 YSLEER. CDR3 nucleotide sequence: TGCGCCAGCAGCCAGTATTGGGGCGGGACGGAGGAGCAGTACTTC. This sequence encodes CASSQYWGGTEEQYF.

The chain couples TRBV27 to TRBJ2-7, with a weak D call TRBD1 (5 bases). Germline V gene data show CDR1 as MNHEY and CDR2 as SMNVEV (reference sequence). The V and J ends lost 3 bases and 3 bases respectively, with 12 bases between them. This CDR3 spans 14 amino acids. The CDR3 spells CASSFGAIDYEQYF. CDR3 nucleotides: TGTGCCAGCAGTTTTGGGGCTATCGACTACGAGCAGTACTTC.

The chain combines TRBV27 with TRBJ2-5; 11 bases are shared with TRBD2. The CDR3 totals 16 residues. J was trimmed by 7 bases and V by 5 bases; bases with no gene match: 12. Germline V gene sequence: CDR1 MNHEY, CDR2 SMNVEV (reference sequence). The CDR3, as DNA: TGTGCCAGCAGTGCTATAGCGGGAGGGCCGACGTTGACCCAGTACTTC. Its protein product is CASSAIAGGPTLTQYF.

Here the CDR3 reads CASGGIGSEEYEQYF. The DNA for the CDR3 is TGTGCCAGCGGGGGGATCGGTTCAGAGGAGTACGAGCAGTACTTC. The V and J genes are TRBV28 and TRBJ2-7; a weak D match, TRBD2 (6 bases). The CDR3 spans 15 residues. V lost 8 bases and J 4 bases, leaving 21 bases between the germline ends. Germline CDR1 and CDR2: MDHEN and SYDVKM. The whole variable domain, filled in from reference TRBV28 and TRBJ2-7, reads DVKVTQSSRYLVKRTGEKVFLECVQDMDHENMFWYRQDPGLGLRLIYFSYDVKMKEKGDIPEGYSVSREKKERFSLILESASTNQTSMYLCASGGIGSEEYEQYFGPGTRLTVT.

V is TRBV13 and J is TRBJ1-3; D gene unclear. This CDR3 region has 12 residues. The germline CDR1 and CDR2 sequences are PRHDT and FYEKMQ (reference sequence). V was shortened by 4 bases and J by 4 bases, with 5 bases between the two germline ends. DNA for the CDR3: TGTGCCAGCAGCTATATCGGAAACACCATATATTTT. This codes for CASSYIGNTIYF. Combining the CDR3 with reference TRBV13 and TRBJ1-3 gives the whole variable domain AAGVIQSPRHLIKEKRETATLKCYPIPRHDTVYWYQQGPGQDPQFLISFYEKMQSDKGSIPDRFSAQQFSDYHSELNMSSLELGDSALYFCASSYIGNTIYFGEGSWLTVV.

The chain combines TRBV6-1 with TRBJ1-5; the D gene is possibly TRBD1 (5 bases). The V end was cut by 9 bases, the J end by 6 bases, with 9 bases between. This CDR3 region has 11 residues. CDR1 is MNHNS, CDR2 SASEGT, per germline. The CDR3 is CARGESQPQHF. Written as DNA, the CDR3 is TGTGCCAGGGGGGAGAGTCAGCCCCAGCATTTT.